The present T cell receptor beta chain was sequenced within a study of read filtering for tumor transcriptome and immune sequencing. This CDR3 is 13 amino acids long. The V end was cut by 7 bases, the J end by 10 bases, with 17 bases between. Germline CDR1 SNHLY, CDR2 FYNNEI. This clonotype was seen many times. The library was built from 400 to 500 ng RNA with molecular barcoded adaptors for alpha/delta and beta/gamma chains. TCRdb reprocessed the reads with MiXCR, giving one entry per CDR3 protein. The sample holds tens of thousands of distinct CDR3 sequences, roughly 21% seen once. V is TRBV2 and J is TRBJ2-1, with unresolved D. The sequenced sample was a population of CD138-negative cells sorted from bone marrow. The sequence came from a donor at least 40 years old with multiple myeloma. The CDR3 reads CASTPGWVNEQFF. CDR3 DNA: TGTGCCAGCACCCCCGGGTGGGTAAACGAGCAGTTCTTC.